What follows is one T cell receptor beta chain and its context. CDR1 is MNHNY, CDR2 SVGAGI, per germline (reference sequence). Trimming removed 6 bases from V and 6 bases from J, with 23 bases in between. The CDR3 extends over 16 amino acids. This PCR relied on a set of 60 Vbeta primers and 13 Jbeta primers. Sequencing was performed with immunoSEQ multiplex PCR; in TCRdb, only in-frame clones are kept and a portion is missing. The sample yields fewer than 200,000 clones, about 68% seen once. The data originate from a study of cytomegalovirus exposure and HLA in healthy donors. Study-wide background: Researchers previously reported finding roughly 120 million unique TCR beta sequences from 150 million to 200 million T cells.

Specimen: PBMCs. The receptor was derived from a female donor in good health and CMV-seronegative. The V and J genes are TRBV6-6 and TRBJ1-1; tentatively, D is TRBD1 (6 bases). The CDR3 here is CASRNLRGGRVAEAFF. The CDR3 nucleotides are TGTGCCAGCAGGAACCTGCGGGGGGGCCGCGTAGCTGAAGCTTTCTTT.